This T cell receptor (beta chain) was retrieved from a study of T cell clonality in common variable immunodeficiency. Study results and limitations: In common variable immunodeficiency, TCR beta chains reportedly carried fewer deletions and N-nucleotide insertions. TCRbeta clonality was increased in CVID versus healthy controls.

In its sample, this clone was seen many times. Its antigen is still unknown. The read ends 3 residues before the CDR3 terminus; that terminus is restored from the germline J gene. CDR3 length: 15 amino acids. Germline-derived CDR1 and CDR2 are DFQATT and SNEGSKA (reference sequence). Germline trimming cut 5 bases from V and 0 bases from J; bases unmatched to any gene: 9. Reduced serum IgG, IgA and/or IgM plus specific antibody deficiency defined CVID. CVID subjects were some 16 female and some 28 male, aged roughly 9 to 64. Heparinized whole blood, about 5 to 8.5 ml, came from each donor. The assay was immunoSEQ multiplex PCR, and TCRdb's table has in-frame clones only and misses some. The table lists 25,000 to 35,000 clones, no singletons, with 5% to 6.5% in the top ten.

The chain recombines TRBV20-1 with TRBJ1-1; 7 bases fit TRBD1. The sample was peripheral blood mononuclear cells. The TCR sequence derives from a human donor with common variable immunodeficiency. CDR3: CSAERGLGMNTEAFF. CDR3 DNA (partial): TGCAGTGCTGAAAGGGGGCTTGGGATGAACACTGAA.